These 26 T cell receptor beta chains were all obtained from the same sample, sequenced in a study of Ad26.COV2.S vaccination and SARS-CoV-2 variants. The method was immunoSEQ multiplex PCR; TCRdb's version includes in-frame clones alone and lacks a portion of them. The table has around 45,000 clones, roughly 84% seen once. The sequences come from peripheral blood, collected after recovery from COVID-19. These receptors all come from a human donor who had recovered from COVID-19.

The chain employs TRBV10-3 and TRBJ2-7; 8 nucleotides agree with TRBD1. With V trimmed by 3 bases and J by 2 bases, 12 bases remained unmatched. The CDR3 is 17 amino acids. The germline CDR1 and CDR2 sequences are ENHRY and SYGVKD. The CDR3 DNA sequence: TGTGCCATCAGTGAAGGCAGGGGGCCATCAAAAACCTACGAGCAGTACTTC. It is translated as CAISEGRGPSKTYEQYF.

The J gene is TRBJ2-5, the V gene TRBV6-5; 8 nucleotides line up with TRBD1. The CDR3 is 14 residues long. Germline values: CDR1 MNHEY, CDR2 SVGAGI. The V and J ends lost 6 bases and 5 bases, in that order; junction bases with no gene match: 8. CDR3 nucleotides: TGTGCCAGCAGCGCAGGGGGCGCCCGGGAGACCCAGTACTTC. Translating it yields CASSAGGARETQYF.

This clone was seen a single time. The chain has TRBV15 and TRBJ2-3, with 9 bases that match TRBD1. CDR3 length: 18 amino acids. The V segment lost 3 bases and the J segment 5 bases; nucleotides outside the gene matches: 15. CDR1 and CDR2 from the germline V gene are LNHNV and YYDKDF (reference sequence). The CDR3 DNA sequence: TGTGCCACCAGCAGCACAGGGGGCCTGAAAGTAGTCGAAGATACGCAGTATTTT. The encoded protein is CATSSTGGLKVVEDTQYF.

V gene TRBV4-1 combines with J gene TRBJ1-2; the D is unclear. Trimming cost V 2 bases and J 0 bases, with 16 bases left between them. Germline CDR1 reads MGHRA; CDR2 reads YSYEKL. The CDR3 length is 17 residues. This CDR3 is CASSQRYPDVTNYGYTF. The CDR3 bases are TGCGCCAGCAGCCAACGTTACCCGGACGTAACTAACTATGGCTACACCTTC.

This CDR3 reads CASERGDGYGYTF. CDR3 in DNA: TGTGCCAGCGAGCGAGGGGACGGCTATGGCTACACCTTC. The J gene is TRBJ1-2, the V gene TRBV6-6; weak D call: TRBD1 (5 bases). CDR3 length equals 13 residues. Trimming took off 8 bases at V and 4 bases at J, with 14 bases between the two ends. Germline V gene sequence: CDR1 MNHNY, CDR2 SVGAGI (reference sequence).

V and J are TRBV2 and TRBJ2-5; a possible D gene is TRBD2 (5 bases). The V gene's germline CDR1 is SNHLY and CDR2 FYNNEI. The CDR3 sequence is 13 residues long. Trimming took off 5 bases at V and 5 bases at J, with 12 bases between the two ends. The DNA for the CDR3 is TGTGCCAGCAGTCCTCCGGGAAAGGAGACCCAGTACTTC. It yields the protein CASSPPGKETQYF.

The chain recombines TRBV6-5 with TRBJ1-5; the match to TRBD1 covers 12 bases. This CDR3 is built from 15 residues. The ends lost 6 bases at V and 3 bases at J; junction bases unmatched: 3. Germline V gene sequence: CDR1 MNHEY, CDR2 SVGAGI. The CDR3 DNA reads as TGTGCCAGCAGGGGGACAGGGGGCATCAATCAGCCCCAGCATTTT. It translates to CASRGTGGINQPQHF.

As DNA, the CDR3 is TGTGCCAGTAGTATAGACCTCGACAGGGAGGGAAATGAAGCTTTCTTT. This translates into CASSIDLDREGNEAFF. The chain recombines TRBV19 with TRBJ1-1; TRBD1 agrees at 7 bases. There are 16 residues in the CDR3. V shed 0 bases, J shed 7 bases, and the junction held 11 bases outside the gene matches. Germline CDR1 reads LNHDA; CDR2 reads SQIVND (reference sequence).

The CDR3 sequence is CASRFHPLKGESVIRTEAFF. The CDR3 DNA sequence: TGTGCCAGTAGGTTCCATCCTTTGAAGGGCGAGTCCGTTATAAGGACTGAAGCTTTCTTT. The chain combines TRBV19 with TRBJ1-1; D uncertain. Trimming cost V 6 bases and J 5 bases, with 34 bases left between them. This CDR3 is 20 amino acids long. The germline V gene encodes CDR1 LNHDA and CDR2 SQIVND (reference sequence).

The chain couples TRBV5-3 to TRBJ1-1; D ambiguous. TRBV5-3 is assigned to the ORF class and has an uncertain function. The length of the CDR3 is 17 residues. Trimming removed 4 bases at V and 0 bases at J, with 19 bases between. Written as DNA, the CDR3 is TGTGCCAGAAGCAACCGGACGGGCTTTGCCCTGAACACTGAAGCTTTCTTT. Its translation is CARSNRTGFALNTEAFF.

This clone has just one count. This sequence joins TRBV19 and TRBJ2-6; D is unresolved. Trimming left V 8 bases short and J 2 bases short, with 10 bases between. Germline V gene lookup returns CDR1 LNHDA and CDR2 SQIVND (reference sequence). This CDR3 has 14 amino acids. Written as DNA, the CDR3 is TGTGCCAGTGGAATGGTGGCTGGGGCCAACGTCCTGACTTTC. This encodes CASGMVAGANVLTF. The variable domain in full, with the rest retrieved from reference TRBV19 and TRBJ2-6, is DGGITQSPKYLFRKEGQNVTLSCEQNLNHDAMYWYRQDPGQGLRLIYYSQIVNDFQKGDIAEGYSVSREKKESFPLTVTSAQKNPTAFYLCASGMVAGANVLTFGAGSRLTVL.

V usage is TRBV5-1 and J usage is TRBJ1-6, with D hard to call. V lost 0 bases, J lost 4 bases, and 14 bases lay in between. Germline V gene sequence: CDR1 SGHRS, CDR2 YFSETQ. The CDR3 is made up of 17 amino acids. The CDR3 loop reads CASSLEVGLDYNSPLHF. The CDR3 DNA sequence: TGCGCCAGCAGCTTGGAAGTAGGGCTTGATTATAATTCACCCCTCCACTTT.

The chain joins TRBV7-2 to TRBJ2-1; 9 nucleotides line up with TRBD2. V was clipped by 0 bases and J by 6 bases; unmatched bases: 6. This CDR3 region has 16 residues. The germline V gene encodes CDR1 SGHTA and CDR2 FQGNSA. CDR3 in DNA: TGTGCCAGCAGCTTAGCGCCGGGCGGGAGGGGCAATGAGCAGTTCTTC. Translation gives CASSLAPGGRGNEQFF.

This chain links TRBV11-2 with TRBJ1-2; D is unclear. Trimming shortened V by 1 base and J by 10 bases, and 13 bases separated the two germline ends. The CDR3 extends over 13 amino acids. The V gene's germline CDR1 is SGHAT and CDR2 FQNNGV. CDR3 loop: CASSLAGSGVYTF. The CDR3 DNA sequence: TGTGCCAGCAGCTTAGCGGGGTCCGGAGTCTACACCTTC. Using reference TRBV11-2 and TRBJ1-2 for the parts outside the CDR3, the full variable domain is EAGVAQSPRYKIIEKRQSVAFWCNPISGHATLYWYQQILGQGPKLLIQFQNNGVVDDSQLPKDRFSAERLKGVDSTLKIQPAKLEDSAVYLCASSLAGSGVYTFGSGTRLTVV.

V gene TRBV18 combines with J gene TRBJ2-7; tentative D call: TRBD2 (6 bases). V gave up 3 bases and J gave up 7 bases, with 16 bases separating them. Per the germline V gene, CDR1 is KGHSH and CDR2 is LQKENI. The CDR3 runs to 14 residues. The CDR3 reads CASSPGRDLGEQYF. The CDR3 DNA sequence: TGTGCCAGCTCACCCGGGCGGGACCTAGGGGAGCAGTACTTC.

V and J are TRBV5-1 and TRBJ2-3, with 7 bases matching TRBD1. The J segment lost 6 bases and the V segment lost 4 bases, leaving 11 bases of the junction unmatched. The CDR3 is made up of 15 amino acids. Germline CDR1 is SGHRS and CDR2 is YFSETQ. Here the CDR3 reads CASSPGDRKMDTQYF. The DNA of the CDR3 is TGCGCCAGCAGCCCAGGGGACAGAAAAATGGATACGCAGTATTTT. Based on the CDR3 plus reference TRBV5-1 and TRBJ2-3, the full variable domain is KAGVTQTPRYLIKTRGQQVTLSCSPISGHRSVSWYQQTPGQGLQFLFEYFSETQRNKGNFPGRFSGRQFSNSRSEMNVSTLELGDSALYLCASSPGDRKMDTQYFGPGTRLTVL.

The V call is TRBV19, the J call TRBJ1-2; D possibly corresponds to TRBD1 (6 bases). CDR3 size: 13 residues. V was shortened by 8 bases and J by 4 bases, with 14 bases between the two germline ends. Germline V CDR1 and CDR2: LNHDA, SQIVND (reference sequence). CDR3 protein: CASHRAGVYGYTF. CDR3 in DNA: TGTGCCAGTCACAGGGCGGGGGTCTATGGCTACACCTTC.

This sequence joins TRBV9 and TRBJ2-1; 10 nucleotides match TRBD2. The CDR3 has 15 amino acids. The trim removed 4 bases at V and 8 bases at J, leaving 9 bases unmatched. Germline values: CDR1 SGDLS, CDR2 YYNGEE. The CDR3 reads CASSSREAGGYEQFF. In DNA, the CDR3 is TGTGCCAGCAGCTCCCGGGAAGCGGGGGGGTATGAGCAGTTCTTC.

V and J are TRBV19 and TRBJ1-2, with a possible D match to TRBD1 (5 bases). Looked up from germline, CDR1 is LNHDA and CDR2 is SQIVND (reference sequence). CDR3 length: 14 residues. Between the trimmed V and J ends, which lost 3 bases and 7 bases, there was a span of 15 bases. The CDR3, as DNA: TGTGCCAGTAGTATTGGGGACGGGTGGGCTGGCTACACCTTC. This codes for CASSIGDGWAGYTF. The complete variable domain, with remaining parts taken from reference TRBV19 and TRBJ1-2, reads DGGITQSPKYLFRKEGQNVTLSCEQNLNHDAMYWYRQDPGQGLRLIYYSQIVNDFQKGDIAEGYSVSREKKESFPLTVTSAQKNPTAFYLCASSIGDGWAGYTFGSGTRLTVV.

This clone has only one observation. Written as DNA, the CDR3 is TGTGCCAGCAGTATGCAGGGGGCGAACACTGAAGCTTTCTTT. Translated: CASSMQGANTEAFF. The chain is built from TRBV27 and TRBJ1-1, with 8 bases fitting TRBD1. The length of the CDR3 is 14 residues. V dropped 5 bases and J dropped 1; count of bases not matched to a gene: 3. CDR1 is MNHEY, CDR2 SMNVEV, per germline (reference sequence).

CDR3 region: CASSPTKVGVNTEAFF. CDR3 coding DNA: TGTGCCAGCAGCCCAACCAAGGTTGGGGTAAACACTGAAGCTTTCTTT. This chain links TRBV9 with TRBJ1-1; the D is unclear. The V end was cut by 4 bases, the J end by 2 bases, with 18 bases between. Germline CDR1 reads SGDLS; CDR2 reads YYNGEE. CDR3 size: 16 residues.

This chain joins TRBV5-8 and TRBJ2-1, with unresolved D. Trimming cost V 4 bases and J 0 bases, with 8 bases left between them. Germline assignment: CDR1 SGHTS and CDR2 YDEGEE. CDR3 size: 14 residues. This CDR3 reads CASSPDFSYNEQFF. CDR3 DNA: TGTGCCAGCAGCCCAGACTTCTCCTACAATGAGCAGTTCTTC.

The CDR3 protein is CASSLGDNLQAGEKLFF. The CDR3 DNA is TGCGCCAGCAGCTTGGGGGACAATCTCCAGGCAGGTGAAAAACTGTTTTTT. The V call is TRBV5-1, the J call TRBJ1-4; tentative D call: TRBD1 (6 bases). Germline values: CDR1 SGHRS, CDR2 YFSETQ. CDR3 length: 17 residues. Trimming cost V 0 bases and J 7 bases, with 19 bases left between them.

The chain combines TRBV7-8 with TRBJ1-5; weak D call: TRBD1 (5 bases). Germline V gives CDR1 SGHVS, CDR2 FQNEAQ. V lost 6 bases, J lost 8 bases, and 17 bases lay in between. This CDR3 is 14 amino acids long. DNA of the CDR3: TGTGCCAGCAGTCGGGGCAGGGCCCAAGAGCCCCAGCATTTT. Amino acids: CASSRGRAQEPQHF.

This chain links TRBV5-1 with TRBJ1-1, with D maybe TRBD1 (6 bases). Germline V lookup: CDR1 SGHRS, CDR2 YFSETQ. The V end lost 5 bases, the J end lost 4 bases, and 15 bases lay between the germline ends. CDR3 length equals 14 residues. Here the CDR3 DNA reads TGCGCCAGCAGACAGGGAACGGGGGCCACTGAAGCTTTCTTT. Encoded protein: CASRQGTGATEAFF.

The rearrangement joins TRBV9 to TRBJ2-2; no reliable D call. Germline CDR1 reads SGDLS; CDR2 reads YYNGEE. The germline V and J ends were trimmed by 1 base and 0 bases, with 4 bases remaining between them. The CDR3 totals 14 residues. The CDR3 nucleotides are TGTGCCAGCAGCGTAACCACGAACACCGGGGAGCTGTTTTTT. It yields the protein CASSVTTNTGELFF. The whole variable domain, filled in from reference TRBV9 and TRBJ2-2, reads DSGVTQTPKHLITATGQRVTLRCSPRSGDLSVYWYQQSLDQGLQFLIQYYNGEERAKGNILERFSAQQFPDLHSELNLSSLELGDSALYFCASSVTTNTGELFFGEGSRLTVL.